Below are 12 T cell receptor beta chains sequenced from a single sample in a study of blood T cell repertoires in COVID-19 (TCRdb year 2020). The library was generated by the immunoSEQ multiplex PCR assay. The immuneACCESS repertoire file appears here via TCRdb, limited to in-frame rearrangements. These files lack a portion of the clones; in checked studies, under half of the deficit traces to unresolved V genes, and the cause of the others is not known. Within this sample are 78,000 or so clones, with approximately 82% of them counted one time only. Roughly 9% of the sample is held by the ten biggest clonotypes. Sequencing used peripheral blood. The receptors come from a human donor in a cohort sampled during active COVID-19.

The chain uses TRBV6-5 and TRBJ2-7; 7 bases match TRBD1. Per the germline V gene, CDR1 is MNHEY and CDR2 is SVGAGI. The CDR3 extends over 13 amino acids. The V gene end was trimmed by 5 bases and the J gene end by 5 bases; junction bases not matched to a gene: 6. The CDR3 spells CASSLLDRDEQYF. CDR3 sequence (DNA): TGTGCCAGCAGTCTACTCGACAGGGACGAGCAGTACTTC.

This chain joins TRBV21-1 and TRBJ2-7; TRBD2, the D gene given by the table, was not confirmed from the DNA. TRBV21-1 is flagged as a pseudogene. This CDR3 spans 17 amino acids. Written as DNA, the CDR3 is TGTGCCAGCAGCAAAATTACCGAGGGCAACTACTCCTACGAGCAGTACTTC. This encodes CASSKITEGNYSYEQYF.

Regarding this clone: The identical CDR3 is also encoded by other nucleotide sequences in the sample. This chain uses TRBV18 with TRBJ1-1; D is unresolved. With 3 bases removed from V and 0 bases from J, the gap between germline ends came to 5 bases. Germline V gene lookup returns CDR1 KGHSH and CDR2 LQKENI. This CDR3 has 13 amino acids. CDR3 loop: CASSPTLNTEAFF. DNA of the CDR3: TGTGCCAGCTCACCGACATTGAACACTGAAGCTTTCTTT.

The chain recombines TRBV7-9 with TRBJ1-2; 8 bases map to TRBD1. Looked up from germline, CDR1 is SEHNR and CDR2 is FQNEAQ (reference sequence). The CDR3 is made up of 14 amino acids. The trim removed 3 bases at V and 4 bases at J, leaving 4 bases unmatched. The CDR3, as DNA: TGTGCCAGCAGCTTCCAGCAGGGGGCCTATGGCTACACCTTC. Its protein product is CASSFQQGAYGYTF.

The chain carries TRBV12-5 and TRBJ1-1; D remains ambiguous. With 0 bases removed from V and 0 bases from J, the gap between germline ends came to 8 bases. The CDR3 covers 15 residues. The germline gives CDR1 LGHNT, CDR2 FRNRAP. The CDR3 spells CASGLVGLMNTEAFF. DNA for the CDR3: TGTGCTAGTGGTTTGGTCGGACTGATGAACACTGAAGCTTTCTTT. Based on the CDR3 plus reference TRBV12-5 and TRBJ1-1, the full variable domain is DARVTQTPRHKVTEMGQEVTMRCQPILGHNTVFWYRQTMMQGLELLAYFRNRAPLDDSGMPKDRFSAEMPDATLATLKIQPSEPRDSAVYFCASGLVGLMNTEAFFGQGTRLTVV.

V usage is TRBV19 and J usage is TRBJ2-1, with 9 bases that match TRBD2. This CDR3 spans 13 amino acids. V trimming: 6 bases; J trimming: 8 bases; junction bases outside the gene matches: 5. The germline V gene encodes CDR1 LNHDA and CDR2 SQIVND (reference sequence). CDR3 bases: TGTGCCAGTAGCCGCGGGGGGGGCTATGAGCAGTTCTTC. Protein product: CASSRGGGYEQFF. The whole variable domain, remainder taken from reference TRBV19 and TRBJ2-1, is DGGITQSPKYLFRKEGQNVTLSCEQNLNHDAMYWYRQDPGQGLRLIYYSQIVNDFQKGDIAEGYSVSREKKESFPLTVTSAQKNPTAFYLCASSRGGGYEQFFGPGTRLTVL.

The rearrangement uses TRBV6-5 and TRBJ2-3, with 7 positions matching TRBD2. There are 14 residues in the CDR3. Trimming cost V 5 bases and J 2 bases; bases outside gene matches: 4. Germline V gene sequence: CDR1 MNHEY, CDR2 SVGAGI. The CDR3 protein is CASSRGGLTDTQYF. The CDR3 coding sequence is TGTGCCAGCAGTCGCGGGGGACTCACAGATACGCAGTATTTT.

The chain is built from TRBV19 and TRBJ2-4; 7 bases fit TRBD2. Germline-derived CDR1 and CDR2 are LNHDA and SQIVND (reference sequence). J lost 0 bases, V lost 5 bases, and 1 base had no gene match. This CDR3 is built from 14 residues. CDR3 amino acids: CASSPGGAKNIQYF. As DNA, the CDR3 is TGTGCCAGTAGTCCGGGGGGAGCCAAAAACATTCAGTACTTC.

The chain combines TRBV5-1 with TRBJ2-1, with 7 bases fitting TRBD1. Germline assignment: CDR1 SGHRS and CDR2 YFSETQ. V shed 0 bases, J shed 9 bases, and the junction held 6 bases outside the gene matches. The CDR3 is made up of 14 amino acids. CDR3 bases: TGCGCCAGCAGCTTGGGACAGGGTGAGGGTGAGCAGTTCTTC. Translating gives CASSLGQGEGEQFF.

This clone appeared many times. Other nucleotide sequences from this sample produce the same CDR3. The CDR3 region has the DNA TGTGCCAGCAGCTTATGGGGAGGCGGGGAGCTGTTTTTT. Protein sequence: CASSLWGGGELFF. The chain uses TRBV5-4 and TRBJ2-2; possibly TRBD2 for D (6 bases). The CDR3 contains 13 residues. V was clipped by 2 bases and J by 7 bases, with 9 bases between them. In germline, CDR1 is SGHNT, CDR2 YYREEE (reference sequence).

This clone turned up a few times. The genes are TRBV19 and TRBJ2-5, with 8 bases identical to TRBD1. This CDR3 is built from 14 residues. The germline gives CDR1 LNHDA, CDR2 SQIVND (reference sequence). The V segment lost 3 bases and the J segment 2 bases; nucleotides outside the gene matches: 2. The CDR3 nucleotides are TGTGCCAGTAGTATGCGGACAGGGCAAGAGACCCAGTACTTC. Translated: CASSMRTGQETQYF.

The rearrangement links TRBV5-1 to TRBJ2-1; TRBD1 agrees at 8 bases. V lost 1 base and J lost 8; bases outside the gene matches: 8. The CDR3 spans 15 residues. Germline V gene data show CDR1 as SGHRS and CDR2 as YFSETQ. The CDR3 protein is CASSLIQGAQDEQFF. The CDR3, as DNA: TGCGCCAGCAGCTTGATCCAGGGGGCGCAGGATGAGCAGTTCTTC.